This T cell receptor (beta chain) was recorded in a study of blood T cell repertoires in COVID-19 (dated by TCRdb to 2020 to 2021). For context, the study as a whole: Collaborator samples came from the United States, Italy and Spain and covered acute and convalescent phases of COVID-19. The prospective study material was composed of cDNA or gDNA derived from T cells, B-cell-depleted T cells, or PBMCs. Deeply sampled blood TCRbeta repertoires from subjects exposed to, actively infected with, or recovered from COVID-19 were included in the dataset. The repertoires were made available in a free public database intended to serve as a resource for research on the immune response to SARS-CoV-2. The samples were drawn from two sources: the first 160 participants of the ongoing ImmuneRACE study, and 1,200 or so subjects contributed by 6 global collaborators. The sample metadata nearly always contained a de-identified subject ID, COVID-19 status, age in years and sex. Where HLA class I and class II types were available, the types were taken from metadata supplied by the sample provider, not from assay-based typing. Study-wide findings and limitations: Clinical and demographic metadata were provided uncurated, with the amount varying by source and participant.

Of note for this clone: Its antigen has not been determined. No qualities accompany the bases; no much larger clone lies one base away.

Whole blood was collected in K2EDTA tubes by collaborating institutions according to the institutions' own protocols. Collaborator samples were shipped for TCRbeta analysis as frozen whole blood, isolated PBMCs, or DNA extracted from either sample type. TCRbeta CDR3 regions were amplified from genomic DNA by means of the immunoSEQ Assay, a bias-controlled multiplex PCR. The published analysis was carried out like this. The number of nucleated cells in each sample was estimated from the amplification of reference gene primers within the assay. To quantify the absolute abundance of each unique TCRbeta CDR3 rearrangement, sequence reads were collapsed and filtered. Productive Simpson clonality was computed per sample as the square root of Simpson's diversity index over productive rearrangements. The source is immuneACCESS, and TCRdb retained only in-frame sequences with V and J called. Part of the clones is not carried over; for the studies checked, unresolved V genes explain less than half of this, and the remainder is unexplained. The D gene and trimming were derived from the DNA, and the V and J assignments and clone size from that table. In this sample the table shows approximately 190,000 clones, just under 85% of which occur a single time. Roughly 5.3% of the sample is taken by the ten largest.

The CDR3 numbers 16 residues from cysteine through phenylalanine. The retained sequence is limited to the CDR3, 48 bases, with the frame set at the first base. From a lookup of the germline V gene, CDR1 and CDR2 are SGHRS and YFSETQ. V has 0 bases trimmed and J has 3 bases trimmed; junction bases matching no gene number 4. This TCR derives from a woman aged 65 to 85 with active or convalescent COVID-19. The rearrangement joined TRBV5-1 to TRBJ2-3; 10 middle bases align to TRBD2. Sequencing used peripheral blood. DNA sequence: TGCGCCAGCAGCTTGGATTCTAGCGGGAGAACAGATACGCAGTATTTT. This yields the protein CASSLDSSGRTDTQYF.